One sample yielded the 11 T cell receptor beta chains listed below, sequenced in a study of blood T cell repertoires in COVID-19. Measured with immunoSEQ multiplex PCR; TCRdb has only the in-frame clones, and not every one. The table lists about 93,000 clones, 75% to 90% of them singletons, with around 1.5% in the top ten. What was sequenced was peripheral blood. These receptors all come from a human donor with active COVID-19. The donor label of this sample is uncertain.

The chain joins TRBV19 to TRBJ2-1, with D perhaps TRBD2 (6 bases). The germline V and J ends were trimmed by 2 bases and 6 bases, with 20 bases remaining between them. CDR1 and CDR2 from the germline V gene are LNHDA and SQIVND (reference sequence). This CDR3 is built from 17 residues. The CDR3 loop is CASSIIPGGGLGNEQFF. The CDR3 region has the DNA TGTGCCAGTAGTATAATCCCGGGTGGAGGGTTGGGCAATGAGCAGTTCTTC.

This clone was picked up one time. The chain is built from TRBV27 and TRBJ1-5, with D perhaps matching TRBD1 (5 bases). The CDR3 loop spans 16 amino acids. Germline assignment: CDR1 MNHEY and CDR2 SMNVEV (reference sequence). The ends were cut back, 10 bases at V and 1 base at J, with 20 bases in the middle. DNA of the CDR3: TGTGCCACCCTCCCTAACGGGGGATACAGCAATCAGCCCCAGCATTTT. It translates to CATLPNGGYSNQPQHF.

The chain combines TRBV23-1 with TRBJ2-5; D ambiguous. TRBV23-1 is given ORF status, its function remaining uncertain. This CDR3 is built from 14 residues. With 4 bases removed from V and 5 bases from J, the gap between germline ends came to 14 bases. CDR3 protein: CASSLKGRVETQYF. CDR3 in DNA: TGCGCCAGCAGTCTTAAAGGCCGGGTGGAGACCCAGTACTTC.

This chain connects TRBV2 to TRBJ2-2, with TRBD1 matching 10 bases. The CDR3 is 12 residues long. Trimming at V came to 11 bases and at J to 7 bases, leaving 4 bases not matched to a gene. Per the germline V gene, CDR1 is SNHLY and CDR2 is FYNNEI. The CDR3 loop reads CAGTGANGELFF. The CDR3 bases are TGTGCCGGGACAGGGGCGAACGGGGAGCTGTTTTTT.

The CDR3 loop reads CASRGQGANTDTQYF. As DNA, the CDR3 is TGTGCCAGTAGGGGACAGGGGGCTAACACAGATACGCAGTATTTT. The chain recombines TRBV19 with TRBJ2-3, with 12 bases identical to TRBD1. Germline CDR1 reads LNHDA; CDR2 reads SQIVND (reference sequence). This CDR3 region has 15 residues. V lost 6 bases, J lost 2 bases, and 3 bases stayed unmatched. Together with reference TRBV19 and TRBJ2-3, the CDR3 gives the full variable domain: DGGITQSPKYLFRKEGQNVTLSCEQNLNHDAMYWYRQDPGQGLRLIYYSQIVNDFQKGDIAEGYSVSREKKESFPLTVTSAQKNPTAFYLCASRGQGANTDTQYFGPGTRLTVL.

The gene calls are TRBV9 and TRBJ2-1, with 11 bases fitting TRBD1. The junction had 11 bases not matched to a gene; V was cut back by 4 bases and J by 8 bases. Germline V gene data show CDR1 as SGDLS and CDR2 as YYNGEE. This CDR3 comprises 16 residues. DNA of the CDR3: TGTGCCAGCAGCTTCCCCGGGACAGGGGGACTAGATGAGCAGTTCTTC. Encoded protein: CASSFPGTGGLDEQFF.

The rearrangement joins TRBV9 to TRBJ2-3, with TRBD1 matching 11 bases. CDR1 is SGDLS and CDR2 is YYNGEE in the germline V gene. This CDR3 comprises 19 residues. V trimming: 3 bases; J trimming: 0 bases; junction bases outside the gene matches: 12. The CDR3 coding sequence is TGTGCCAGCAGCGACCCCCGGCAGGGACAGGGGGTGAGCACAGATACGCAGTATTTT. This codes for CASSDPRQGQGVSTDTQYF.

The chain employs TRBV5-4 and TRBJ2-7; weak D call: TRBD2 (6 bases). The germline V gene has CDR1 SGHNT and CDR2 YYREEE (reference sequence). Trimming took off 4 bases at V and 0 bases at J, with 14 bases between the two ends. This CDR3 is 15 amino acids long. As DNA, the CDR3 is TGTGCCAGCAGCCTCCCCGGGACTGGCTCCTACGAGCAGTACTTC. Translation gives CASSLPGTGSYEQYF. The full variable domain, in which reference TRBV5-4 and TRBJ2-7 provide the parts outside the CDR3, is ETGVTQSPTHLIKTRGQQVTLRCSSQSGHNTVSWYQQALGQGPQFIFQYYREEENGRGNFPPRFSGLQFPNYSSELNVNALELDDSALYLCASSLPGTGSYEQYFGPGTRLTVT.

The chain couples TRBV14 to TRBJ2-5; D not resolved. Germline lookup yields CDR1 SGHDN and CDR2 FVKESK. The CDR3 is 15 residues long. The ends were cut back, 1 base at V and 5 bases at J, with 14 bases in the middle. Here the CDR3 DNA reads TGTGCCAGCAGCCAAGGTCGTGCGTTCAGGGAGACCCAGTACTTC. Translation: CASSQGRAFRETQYF.

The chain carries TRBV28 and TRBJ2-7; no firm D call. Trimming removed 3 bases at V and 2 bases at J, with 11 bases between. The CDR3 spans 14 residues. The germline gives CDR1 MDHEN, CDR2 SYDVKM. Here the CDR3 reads CASSFYRLAYEQYF. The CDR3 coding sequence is TGTGCCAGCAGTTTTTATAGGCTAGCCTACGAGCAGTACTTC.

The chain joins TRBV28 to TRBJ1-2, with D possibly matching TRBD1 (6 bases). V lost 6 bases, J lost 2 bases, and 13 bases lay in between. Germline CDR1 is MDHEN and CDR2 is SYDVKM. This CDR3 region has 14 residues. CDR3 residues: CASSLFGTNYGYTF. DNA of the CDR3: TGTGCCAGCAGCCTCTTTGGGACAAACTATGGCTACACCTTC.